The 7 T cell receptor beta chains reported below all come from one sample, sequenced in a study of blood T cell repertoires in COVID-19 (dated by TCRdb to between 2020 and 2021). To prepare the library, the immunoSEQ multiplex PCR assay was applied. What TCRdb holds here is the immuneACCESS table cut down to in-frame rearrangements. Part of the clones is not present; checked against another copy, under half of the missing clones reflect an unresolved V gene, and the others are unexplained. The sample has 240,000 or so clones on record, 70% to 80% of them singletons. Together, the top ten hold about 3.1% of the sample. Material for sequencing was peripheral blood. The origin of the receptors is a woman older than 75 with acute or convalescent COVID-19.

This chain uses TRBV6-5 with TRBJ1-1; 8 bases map to TRBD1. The germline V gene has CDR1 MNHEY and CDR2 SVGAGI. This CDR3 has 14 amino acids. With 6 bases clipped from V and 4 bases from J, the junction kept 7 bases outside the gene matches. The CDR3 DNA sequence: TGTGCCAGCAGACAACAGGGGGGCGGCACTGAAGCTTTCTTT. The encoded protein is CASRQQGGGTEAFF.

The rearrangement joins TRBV12-5 to TRBJ1-4; D gene ambiguous. Looked up from germline, CDR1 is LGHNT and CDR2 is FRNRAP. Trimming removed 4 bases at V and 1 base at J, with 10 bases between. This CDR3 has 15 residues. This chain's CDR3 is CASGSQDLTNEKLFF. CDR3 nucleotide sequence: TGTGCTAGTGGTTCGCAGGATCTAACTAATGAAAAACTGTTTTTT.

This clone was seen a few times. The CDR3 sequence is CAARDSLRDEQYF. Written as DNA, the CDR3 is TGTGCCGCCCGGGACAGCCTTAGGGACGAGCAGTACTTC. V usage is TRBV6-5 and J usage is TRBJ2-7; the match to TRBD1 covers 7 bases. The CDR3 consists of 13 residues. Germline V gene data show CDR1 as MNHEY and CDR2 as SVGAGI. J lost 5 bases, V lost 11 bases, and 12 bases had no gene match.

The chain combines TRBV7-6 with TRBJ1-1; D may be TRBD1 (6 bases). CDR1 is SGHVS, CDR2 FNYEAQ, per germline. The CDR3 sequence is 14 residues long. Trimming took 7 bases from V and 3 from J, leaving 15 bases between them. Written as DNA, the CDR3 is TGTGCCAGCACCCCATGGGGGACATACACTGAAGCTTTCTTT. It specifies CASTPWGTYTEAFF.

The chain recombines TRBV4-1 with TRBJ2-3; 7 nucleotides line up with TRBD1. V was pared by 4 bases and J by 2 bases, with 9 bases of the junction left unmatched. The length of the CDR3 is 16 residues. Looked up from germline, CDR1 is MGHRA and CDR2 is YSYEKL. CDR3 sequence reads: CASSPGDSRYTDTQYF. CDR3 nucleotide sequence: TGCGCCAGCAGCCCCGGGGACAGTCGTTACACAGATACGCAGTATTTT.

CDR3 amino acids: CSASTGGSARTYNEQFF. Here the CDR3 DNA reads TGCAGTGCTAGTACAGGGGGCTCCGCCCGCACCTACAATGAGCAGTTCTTC. The V gene is TRBV20-1, the J gene TRBJ2-1; 9 bases fit TRBD1. CDR1 is DFQATT, CDR2 SNEGSKA, per germline (reference sequence). CDR3 length equals 17 residues. V was clipped by 3 bases and J by 2 bases; unmatched bases: 11.

The chain combines TRBV4-1 with TRBJ2-7; 9 bases map to TRBD1. The CDR3 has 15 amino acids. With V trimmed by 4 bases and J by 6 bases, 10 bases remained unmatched. Germline V gene sequence: CDR1 MGHRA, CDR2 YSYEKL. CDR3 in amino acids: CASSRLLQGAGEQYF. CDR3 sequence (DNA): TGCGCCAGCAGCCGACTACTACAGGGGGCGGGCGAGCAGTACTTC.